This TCR beta chain is drawn from a study of cytomegalovirus exposure and HLA in healthy donors. Overall study findings and caveats: HLA restriction was apparent for most CMV-associated TCR beta chains in a later analysis. In a later analysis, compared with equally common non-associated chains, HLA-associated beta chains were more expanded.

As for this clone: What it binds is unknown.

Vbeta (60) and Jbeta (13) primers were used in the PCR. Libraries were prepared by immunoSEQ multiplex PCR; TCRdb keeps only in-frame clonotypes and omits some of them. The sample holds roughly 170,000 clones, around 72% seen once. V dropped 6 bases and J dropped 0; count of bases not matched to a gene: 0. Germline V lookup: CDR1 WNHNN, CDR2 SYGVQD (reference sequence). CDR3 length equals 14 residues. The sequenced sample was PBMCs. The chain employs TRBV10-1 and TRBJ2-2, with 8 bases that match TRBD1. The receptor's source is a female donor in good health and CMV-seronegative. CDR3 sequence reads: CASRQGANTGELFF. CDR3 in DNA: TGCGCCAGCAGACAGGGGGCGAACACCGGGGAGCTGTTTTTT.